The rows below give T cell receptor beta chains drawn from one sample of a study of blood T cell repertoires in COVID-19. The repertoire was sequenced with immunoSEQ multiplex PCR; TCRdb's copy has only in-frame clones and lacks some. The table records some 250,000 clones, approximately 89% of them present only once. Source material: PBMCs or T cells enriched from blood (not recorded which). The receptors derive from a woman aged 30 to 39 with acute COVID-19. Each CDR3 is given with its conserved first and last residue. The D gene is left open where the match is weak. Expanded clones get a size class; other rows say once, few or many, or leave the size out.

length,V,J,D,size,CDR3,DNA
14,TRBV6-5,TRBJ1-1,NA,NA,CASSYAGSNTEAFF,TGTGCCAGCAGTTACGCGGGGTCGAACACTGAAGCTTTCTTT
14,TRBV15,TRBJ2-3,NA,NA,CATQQGWDTDTQYF,TGTGCCACGCAACAGGGTTGGGACACAGATACGCAGTATTTT
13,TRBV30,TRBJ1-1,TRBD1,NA,CASGTGGWTEAFF,TGTGCCTCCGGGACAGGGGGCTGGACTGAAGCTTTCTTT
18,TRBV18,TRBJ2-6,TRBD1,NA,CASSPGTGGDTGANVLTF,TGTGCCAGCTCACCCGGGACAGGGGGCGATACTGGGGCCAACGTCCTGACTTTC
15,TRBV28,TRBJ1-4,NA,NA,CASSRPRGYNEKLFF,TGTGCCAGCAGCCGACCCAGGGGCTATAATGAAAAACTGTTTTTT
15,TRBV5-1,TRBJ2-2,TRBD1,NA,CASSLRQGNTGELFF,TGCGCCAGCAGCTTGCGACAGGGGAACACCGGGGAGCTGTTTTTT
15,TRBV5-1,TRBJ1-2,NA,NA,CASSFASSGTSGYTF,TGCGCCAGCAGCTTTGCCAGTTCCGGGACAAGTGGCTACACCTTC
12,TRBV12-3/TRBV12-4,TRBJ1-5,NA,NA,CASSFGNQPQHF,TGTGCCAGCAGTTTCGGGAATCAGCCCCAGCATTTT
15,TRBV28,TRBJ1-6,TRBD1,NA,CASSQLDRGNSPLHF,TGTGCCAGCAGTCAATTGGACAGGGGAAATTCACCCCTCCACTTT
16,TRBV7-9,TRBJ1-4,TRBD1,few,CASSPGTAATNEKLFF,TGTGCCAGCAGCCCCGGGACAGCCGCAACTAATGAAAAACTGTTTTTT
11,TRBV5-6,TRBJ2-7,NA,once,CASSHSYEQYF,TGTGCCAGCAGCCACTCCTACGAGCAGTACTTC
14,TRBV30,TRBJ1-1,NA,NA,CAWTPGEPNTEAFF,TGTGCCTGGACGCCAGGTGAACCAAACACTGAAGCTTTCTTT
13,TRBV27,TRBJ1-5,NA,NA,CASRQGLNQPQHF,TGTGCCAGCAGACAGGGCCTCAATCAGCCCCAGCATTTT
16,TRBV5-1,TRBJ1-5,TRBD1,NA,CASSLSGQGSNQPQHF,TGCGCCAGCAGCTTGTCGGGACAGGGGAGCAATCAGCCCCAGCATTTT
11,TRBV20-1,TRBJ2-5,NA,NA,CSAQFQETQYF,TGCAGTGCTCAATTCCAAGAGACCCAGTACTTC
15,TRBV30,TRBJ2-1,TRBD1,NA,CAWSMGTGGSHEQFF,TGTGCCTGGAGTATGGGGACAGGGGGTTCCCATGAGCAGTTCTTC
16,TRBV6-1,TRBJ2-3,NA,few,CASSVAGTGPADTQYF,TGTGCCAGCAGTGTGGCAGGGACTGGCCCGGCGGATACGCAGTATTTT
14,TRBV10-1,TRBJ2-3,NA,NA,CASSEWRREDTQYF,TGCGCCAGCAGTGAGTGGCGGCGGGAAGATACGCAGTATTTT
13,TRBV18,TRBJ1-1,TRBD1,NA,CASSAGTGTEAFF,TGTGCCAGCTCAGCGGGGACAGGCACTGAAGCTTTCTTT
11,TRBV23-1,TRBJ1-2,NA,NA,CASKRGYGYTF,TGCGCCAGCAAAAGGGGCTATGGCTACACCTTC
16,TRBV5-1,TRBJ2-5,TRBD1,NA,CASSPGAGGYQETQYF,TGCGCCAGCAGCCCCGGGGCAGGGGGCTACCAAGAGACCCAGTACTTC
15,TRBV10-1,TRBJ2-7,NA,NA,CASSESGTGDYEQYF,TGCGCCAGCAGTGAGTCGGGGACGGGGGACTACGAGCAGTACTTC
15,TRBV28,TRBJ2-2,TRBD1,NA,CASSTQGAKSGELFF,TGTGCCAGCAGTACTCAGGGGGCTAAATCCGGGGAGCTGTTTTTT
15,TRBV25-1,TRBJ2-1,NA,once,CASTGSDISYNEQFF,TGTGCCAGCACAGGGTCGGACATCTCCTACAATGAGCAGTTCTTC
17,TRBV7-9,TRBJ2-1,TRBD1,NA,CASTGTGGASSYNEQFF,TGTGCCAGCACTGGGACAGGAGGTGCTAGCTCCTACAATGAGCAGTTCTTC
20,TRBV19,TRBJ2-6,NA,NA,CASSISPTGAGYSGANVLTF,TGTGCCAGTAGTATAAGTCCGACTGGGGCCGGTTACTCTGGGGCCAACGTCCTGACTTTC
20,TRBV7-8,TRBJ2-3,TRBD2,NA,CASSLAVTSGGVFSTDTQYF,TGTGCCAGCAGCTTAGCGGTTACTAGCGGGGGGGTTTTTAGCACAGATACGCAGTATTTT
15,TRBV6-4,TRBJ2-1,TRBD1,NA,CASSDRDRVYNEQFF,TGTGCCAGCAGTGACCGGGACAGAGTCTACAATGAGCAGTTCTTC
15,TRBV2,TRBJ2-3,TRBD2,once,CASSELRGTQDTQYF,TGTGCCAGCAGTGAATTGCGGGGGACTCAAGATACGCAGTATTTT
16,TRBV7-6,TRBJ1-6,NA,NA,CASSLNPAGPNSPLHF,TGTGCCAGCAGCTTAAACCCCGCGGGTCCTAATTCACCCCTCCACTTT
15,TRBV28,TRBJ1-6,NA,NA,CASSFEGGYNSPLHF,TGTGCCAGCAGTTTTGAGGGGGGGTATAATTCACCCCTCCACTTT
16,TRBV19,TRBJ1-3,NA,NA,CASSIERGYSGNTIYF,TGTGCCAGTAGTATAGAACGAGGGTACTCTGGAAACACCATATATTTT
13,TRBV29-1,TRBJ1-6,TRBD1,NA,CSVGTGGNSPLHF,TGCAGCGTTGGGACAGGAGGAAATTCACCCCTCCACTTT
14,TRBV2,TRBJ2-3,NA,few,CARTGTLSADTQYF,TGTGCCAGGACCGGGACTCTTTCTGCAGATACGCAGTATTTT
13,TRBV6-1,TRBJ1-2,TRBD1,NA,CASSPGDRNGYTF,TGTGCCAGCAGCCCGGGGGACAGGAATGGCTACACCTTC
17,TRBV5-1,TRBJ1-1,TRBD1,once,CASSLALQGALNTEAFF,TGCGCCAGCAGCTTGGCCTTACAGGGGGCGTTAAACACTGAAGCTTTCTTT
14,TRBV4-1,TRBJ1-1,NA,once,CASSPSILSTEAFF,TGCGCCAGCAGCCCTTCAATCTTGAGCACTGAAGCTTTCTTT
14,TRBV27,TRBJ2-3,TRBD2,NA,CASSSGGATDTQYF,TGTGCCAGCTCTAGCGGGGGGGCAACAGATACGCAGTATTTT
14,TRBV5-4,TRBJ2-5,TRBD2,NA,CASSPHPGGETQYF,TGTGCCAGCAGCCCTCACCCGGGGGGAGAGACCCAGTACTTC
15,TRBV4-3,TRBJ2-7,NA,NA,CASSQEVSDYYEQYF,TGCGCCAGCAGCCAAGAAGTTTCAGATTACTACGAGCAGTACTTC
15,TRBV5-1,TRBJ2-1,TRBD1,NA,CASWAGTGEYNEQFF,TGCGCCAGCTGGGCCGGGACAGGGGAATACAATGAGCAGTTCTTC
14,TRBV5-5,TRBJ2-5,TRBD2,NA,CASSLGSGVETQYF,TGTGCCAGCAGCTTGGGAAGCGGGGTAGAGACCCAGTACTTC
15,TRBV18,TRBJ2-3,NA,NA,CASSPIGQSTDTQYF,TGTGCCAGCTCACCCATAGGACAGTCCACAGATACGCAGTATTTT